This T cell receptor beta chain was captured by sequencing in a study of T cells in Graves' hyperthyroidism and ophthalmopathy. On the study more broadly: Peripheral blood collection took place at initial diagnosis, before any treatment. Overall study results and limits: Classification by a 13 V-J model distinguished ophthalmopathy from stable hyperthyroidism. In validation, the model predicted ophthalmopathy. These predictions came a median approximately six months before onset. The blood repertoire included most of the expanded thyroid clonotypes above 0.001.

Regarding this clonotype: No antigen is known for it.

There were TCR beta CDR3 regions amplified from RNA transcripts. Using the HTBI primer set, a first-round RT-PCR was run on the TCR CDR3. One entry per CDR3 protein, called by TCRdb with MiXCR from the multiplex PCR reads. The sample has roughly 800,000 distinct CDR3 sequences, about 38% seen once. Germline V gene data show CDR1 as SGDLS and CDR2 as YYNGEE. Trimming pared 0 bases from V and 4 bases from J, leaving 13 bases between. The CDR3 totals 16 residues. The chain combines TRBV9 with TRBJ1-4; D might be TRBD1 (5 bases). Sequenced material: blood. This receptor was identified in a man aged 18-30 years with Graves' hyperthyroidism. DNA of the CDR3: TGTGCCAGCAGCGTAGTGGGGGGGACCCTTAATGAAAAACTGTTTTTT. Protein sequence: CASSVVGGTLNEKLFF.